This paragraph reports one T cell receptor beta chain. The data derive from a study of blood T cell repertoires in COVID-19. The overall study: Sites across the United States, Italy and Spain contributed samples from acute and convalescent COVID-19. In each case, the material was cDNA or gDNA derived from T cells, B-cell-depleted T cells, or PBMCs.

Measured with immunoSEQ multiplex PCR; TCRdb has only the in-frame clones, and not every one. The repertoire holds 270,000 or so clones, with around 87% as singletons. Losses at the gene ends were 5 bases for V and 3 bases for J; bases not matched to a gene: 5. Per germline, CDR1 LNHDA and CDR2 SQIVND (reference sequence). CDR3 length equals 15 residues. The Seattle patients, enrolled during active infection, were followed longitudinally. This receptor was obtained from a woman in her sixties or seventies with COVID-19, enrolled during active disease. This chain uses TRBV19 with TRBJ1-4, with 8 bases aligning to TRBD1. Sample: peripheral blood. Written as DNA, the CDR3 is TGTGCCAGTAGTGATCCGGGACAGGCTAATGAAAAACTGTTTTTT. This gives the protein CASSDPGQANEKLFF.